This T cell receptor beta chain originates from a study of spatial heterogeneity in lung cancer. Trimming stripped 7 bases from V and 1 base from J, with 10 bases between. CDR3 size: 13 residues. Germline CDR1 reads SNHLY; CDR2 reads FYNNEI. Described time point: blood at routine non-recurrence follow-up after resection. Tumor, nontumor lung or frozen PBMC supplied whole RNA, sequenced without sorting. TCRdb reprocessed the 5' RACE reads via MiXCR and lists one record per CDR3 protein. The repertoire holds about 120,000 distinct CDR3 sequences, with 9.5% to 15% as singletons. This TCR was sampled from a male donor with early-stage non-small cell lung cancer. The source material was PBMCs, sampled at follow-up. The chain couples TRBV2 to TRBJ1-1; D remains unclear. DNA for the CDR3: TGTGCCAGCAAGTGGGAGGGGAACACTGAAGCTTTCTTT. Protein sequence: CASKWEGNTEAFF.